This T cell receptor beta chain was captured by sequencing in a study of OX40 agonist ivuxolimab in advanced cancers. In the study overall: The costimulatory receptor OX40 (CD134) was targeted by ivuxolimab, a fully human IgG2 agonistic monoclonal antibody. Partial responses occurred in three dose-escalation patients: two with cutaneous melanoma and one with hepatocellular carcinoma. The paper describes the monotherapy dose-escalation part (N = 52 patients) of the phase I trial of ivuxolimab. The dose-escalation cohort was almost 85% male with a mean age of around 64 years, ranging from about 23 to 85. The purpose of peripheral TCRbeta sequencing was to test whether ivuxolimab changed TCR sequence diversity and led to clonal T-cell expansion. Intravenous ivuxolimab was administered to patients every 2 weeks at six dose levels: 0.01, 0.1, 0.3, 1.5, 3 and 10 mg/kg. Prior anti-PD-1, anti-PD-L1 or anti-CTLA-4 therapy was permitted, and approximately 40% of dose-escalation patients had received checkpoint inhibitors. Of the approximately 53 patients in dose escalation, about 20 had hepatocellular carcinoma, approximately 15 had melanoma, 9 had renal cell carcinoma and 9 had head and neck cancer.

Details on this clone: Its antigen target is currently unknown. Per-base qualities were not stored, and no clone one base away is much larger.

Broader findings and caveats from the paper: In partial responders in the 0.1-3.0 mg/kg groups, normalized peripheral clonal expansion was found to be among the lowest, especially among CD8+ T cells. After ivuxolimab, more expanded clones were found on average in CD8+ T cells than in CD4+ T cells. Low levels of normalized T-cell clonal expansion were also seen in some patients who did not respond. At doses from 0.1 to 3.0 mg/kg, clonal expansion was seen in both CD4+ and CD8+ blood T cells between baseline and week 6. The antigen specificity of the clonally expanded peripheral T cells was not determined.

Genomic DNA was extracted from sorted cells for sequencing of the TCRbeta CDR3 region. The immunoSEQ Assay was used for sequencing of TCRbeta CDR3 regions. What TCRdb holds here is the immuneACCESS table cut down to in-frame rearrangements. Part of the clones is not present; checked against another copy, under half of the missing clones reflect an unresolved V gene, and the others are unexplained. In this sample the table shows 89,000 or so clones, about 89% of which occur a single time. 8.4% of the sample comes from the top ten. Patients with a history of autoimmune disease or receiving systemic immunosuppression were excluded from the trial. In every dose cohort, peripheral blood was drawn for TCR sequencing at baseline, cycle 4 day 1, and cycle 7 day 1. The samples were drawn from a first-in-human, open-label, multicenter phase I dose-escalation trial of ivuxolimab. The trial enrolled adults with locally advanced or metastatic head and neck squamous cell, hepatocellular, melanoma or renal cell carcinoma. CD4+ and CD8+ T cells were sorted separately from peripheral blood before TCR sequencing.

The CDR3 sequence holds 15 residues, the cysteine and phenylalanine included. The retained sequence is limited to the CDR3, 45 bases, with the frame set at the first base. CDR1 and CDR2, looked up from the germline V gene (reference sequence), are MNHNY and SVGAGI. The germline ends are 15 bases apart after V is trimmed by 3 bases and J by 6 bases. The source material was CD4+ or CD8+ T cells sorted from blood, sampled in a trial of the OX40 agonist ivuxolimab. The sequence links TRBV6-6 to TRBJ1-5; the D segment cannot be called with confidence. The source is an adult with an advanced solid tumor such as melanoma, head and neck, liver or kidney cancer. The CDR3 region has the sequence CASSYGGIGGQPQHF. The bases read TGTGCCAGCAGTTATGGAGGGATCGGTGGTCAGCCCCAGCATTTT.